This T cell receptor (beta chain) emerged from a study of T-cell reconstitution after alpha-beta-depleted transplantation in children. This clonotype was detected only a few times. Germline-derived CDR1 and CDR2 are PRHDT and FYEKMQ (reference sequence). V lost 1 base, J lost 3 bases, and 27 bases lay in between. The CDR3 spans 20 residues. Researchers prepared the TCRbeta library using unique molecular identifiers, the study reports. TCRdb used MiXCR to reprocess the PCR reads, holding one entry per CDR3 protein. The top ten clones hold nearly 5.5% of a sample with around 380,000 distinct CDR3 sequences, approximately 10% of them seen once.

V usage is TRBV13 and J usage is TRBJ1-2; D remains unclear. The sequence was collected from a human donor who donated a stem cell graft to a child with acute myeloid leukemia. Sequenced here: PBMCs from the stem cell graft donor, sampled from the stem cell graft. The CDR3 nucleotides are TGTGCCAGCAGCTTAGCCTTAGCCCTGTTACTGCCCACCGGGGACTATGGCTACACCTTC. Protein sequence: CASSLALALLLPTGDYGYTF.